The next 29 T cell receptor beta chains were all read from a single sample in a study of blood T cell repertoires in COVID-19. Repertoires were generated with immunoSEQ multiplex PCR, while TCRdb's copy carries only in-frame clones and drops some. The table has 300,000 to 350,000 clones, about 90% seen once. Sequencing was carried out using PBMCs or T cells enriched from blood (not recorded which). Receptors were obtained from a woman in her 30s who had recovered from COVID-19.

This clone was counted once. The chain has TRBV6-5 and TRBJ1-2, with D maybe TRBD1 (6 bases). V lost 3 bases and J lost 4, with 15 bases in between. The CDR3 runs 15 residues. Germline V gives CDR1 MNHEY, CDR2 SVGAGI. The DNA for the CDR3 is TGTGCCAGCAGTTATAGATACGGGACACGCTATGGCTACACCTTC. Translation: CASSYRYGTRYGYTF.

The chain uses TRBV28 and TRBJ1-2; the D gene is possibly TRBD1 (5 bases). V lost 3 bases, J lost 8 bases, and 22 bases lay in between. This CDR3 is 16 amino acids long. Germline values: CDR1 MDHEN, CDR2 SYDVKM. The CDR3 region is CASSFPQGRLSQGYTF. The CDR3 DNA follows: TGTGCCAGCAGTTTCCCCCAGGGTCGGTTGAGTCAAGGCTACACCTTC.

The gene calls are TRBV6-6 and TRBJ2-7, with 7 bases aligning to TRBD1. V lost 6 bases, J lost 5 bases, and 4 bases stayed unmatched. CDR3 size: 12 residues. Per germline, CDR1 MNHNY and CDR2 SVGAGI (reference sequence). The CDR3 spells CASSNTGDEQYF. In DNA, the CDR3 is TGTGCCAGCAGCAACACAGGGGACGAGCAGTACTTC.

V is TRBV5-6 and J is TRBJ2-3; TRBD2 agrees at 7 bases. Germline CDR1 SGHDT, CDR2 YYEEEE. Trimming cost V 1 base and J 2 bases; bases outside gene matches: 7. The CDR3 contains 16 residues. This CDR3 is CASSLSKRGLTDTQYF. CDR3 sequence (DNA): TGTGCCAGCAGCTTGTCTAAGCGGGGACTCACAGATACGCAGTATTTT. The complete variable domain, with remaining parts taken from reference TRBV5-6 and TRBJ2-3, reads DAGVTQSPTHLIKTRGQQVTLRCSPKSGHDTVSWYQQALGQGPQFIFQYYEEEERQRGNFPDRFSGHQFPNYSSELNVNALLLGDSALYLCASSLSKRGLTDTQYFGPGTRLTVL.

This clone was counted once. The J gene is TRBJ1-1, the V gene TRBV4-1; 10 nucleotides line up with TRBD1. Germline V gene sequence: CDR1 MGHRA, CDR2 YSYEKL. The V segment lost 6 bases and the J segment 3 bases; nucleotides outside the gene matches: 4. The CDR3 has 14 amino acids. The CDR3 protein is CASRGQGSDTEAFF. The DNA of the CDR3 is TGCGCCAGCAGGGGACAGGGGTCGGACACTGAAGCTTTCTTT.

Of note for this clone: The same CDR3 arises from other DNA sequences in this sample as well. The chain joins TRBV7-2 to TRBJ1-5; the D gene is possibly TRBD1 (6 bases). From germline, CDR1 is SGHTA and CDR2 FQGNSA. Trimming shortened V by 3 bases and J by 5 bases, and 8 bases separated the two germline ends. This CDR3 contains 13 residues. CDR3 in DNA: TGTGCCAGCAGCTTCAGGGGCGATCAGCCCCAGCATTTT. This translates into CASSFRGDQPQHF.

The V call is TRBV5-4, the J call TRBJ1-1, with D possibly being TRBD1 (6 bases). The germline V gene encodes CDR1 SGHNT and CDR2 YYREEE (reference sequence). CDR3 size: 15 residues. V lost 1 base to trimming and J lost 3 bases, with 13 bases between them. The CDR3 sequence: CASSLSPGEHTEAFF. CDR3 coding DNA: TGTGCCAGCAGCTTGAGTCCAGGGGAGCACACTGAAGCTTTCTTT.

V and J are TRBV5-4 and TRBJ2-5; D possibly corresponds to TRBD2 (5 bases). Germline V gene sequence: CDR1 SGHNT, CDR2 YYREEE (reference sequence). V was pared by 3 bases and J by 4 bases, with 16 bases between. CDR3 length: 15 residues. In DNA, the CDR3 is TGTGCCAGCAGCTCTCTCACCCTCGGGATAGAGACCCAGTACTTC. Its translation: CASSSLTLGIETQYF.

V usage is TRBV7-2 and J usage is TRBJ1-5; maybe TRBD1 (5 bases). Germline V gene data show CDR1 as SGHTA and CDR2 as FQGNSA. The CDR3 is 15 residues long. Trimming removed 2 bases from V and 2 bases from J, with 10 bases in between. This CDR3 reads CASSLQGVGNQPQHF. The CDR3 DNA is TGTGCCAGCAGCTTACAGGGTGTGGGCAATCAGCCCCAGCATTTT. Supplemented by reference TRBV7-2 and TRBJ1-5, the full variable domain reads GAGVSQSPSNKVTEKGKDVELRCDPISGHTALYWYRQSLGQGLEFLIYFQGNSAPDKSGLPSDRFSAERTGGSVSTLTIQRTQQEDSAVYLCASSLQGVGNQPQHFGDGTRLSIL.

The gene calls are TRBV18 and TRBJ1-1, with TRBD1 matching 10 bases. V trimming: 6 bases; J trimming: 5 bases; junction bases outside the gene matches: 15. The CDR3 is made up of 17 amino acids. The germline V gene encodes CDR1 KGHSH and CDR2 LQKENI. Here the CDR3 reads CASSPQLDRGAWTEAFF. CDR3 in DNA: TGTGCCAGCTCCCCCCAGTTGGACAGGGGGGCATGGACTGAAGCTTTCTTT. Supplemented by reference TRBV18 and TRBJ1-1, the full variable domain reads NAGVMQNPRHLVRRRGQEARLRCSPMKGHSHVYWYRQLPEEGLKFMVYLQKENIIDESGMPKERFSAEFPKEGPSILRIQQVVRGDSAAYFCASSPQLDRGAWTEAFFGQGTRLTVV.

The chain employs TRBV15 and TRBJ1-4, with 7 positions matching TRBD1. The CDR3 consists of 13 residues. CDR1 is LNHNV, CDR2 YYDKDF, per germline (reference sequence). V trimming: 8 bases; J trimming: 2 bases; junction bases outside the gene matches: 2. This CDR3 reads CATLQGTNEKLFF. In DNA, the CDR3 is TGTGCCACCCTACAGGGGACTAATGAAAAACTGTTTTTT.

The chain is built from TRBV2 and TRBJ2-3, with 11 bases identical to TRBD2. Germline CDR1 reads SNHLY; CDR2 reads FYNNEI. V lost 4 bases and J lost 4; bases outside the gene matches: 7. CDR3 size: 16 residues. The CDR3 loop reads CASSAGLAASPDTQYF. The DNA of the CDR3 is TGTGCCAGCAGTGCGGGACTAGCGGCCTCCCCAGATACGCAGTATTTT. Based on the CDR3 plus reference TRBV2 and TRBJ2-3, the full variable domain is EPEVTQTPSHQVTQMGQEVILRCVPISNHLYFYWYRQILGQKVEFLVSFYNNEISEKSEIFDDQFSVERPDGSNFTLKIRSTKLEDSAMYFCASSAGLAASPDTQYFGPGTRLTVL.

This chain joins TRBV4-3 and TRBJ2-1, with 9 bases matching TRBD2. The CDR3 is made up of 15 amino acids. The V gene end was trimmed by 4 bases and the J gene end by 6 bases; junction bases not matched to a gene: 7. Germline V gene data show CDR1 as LGHNA and CDR2 as YSLEER. For the CDR3, the DNA is TGCGCCAGCAGCCTCGGCGGGGGGGCCGCCAATGAGCAGTTCTTC. This gives the protein CASSLGGGAANEQFF.

The chain uses TRBV18 and TRBJ1-1, with unresolved D. The CDR3 has 12 amino acids. Trimming pared 2 bases from V and 11 bases from J, leaving 12 bases between. The germline CDR1 and CDR2 sequences are KGHSH and LQKENI. The CDR3 DNA follows: TGTGCCAGCTCACCAGGGAGTTTGGTCGCTTTCTTT. This translates into CASSPGSLVAFF.

The rearrangement uses TRBV18 and TRBJ2-7; perhaps TRBD1 as D (6 bases). The CDR3 spans 15 residues. Germline CDR1 reads KGHSH; CDR2 reads LQKENI. Deletions cut 0 bases from V and 1 base from J, with 10 bases between. This CDR3 reads CASSPPTGTSYEQYF. The CDR3 nucleotides read TGTGCCAGCTCACCACCGACAGGCACTTCCTACGAGCAGTACTTC. The variable domain in full, with the rest retrieved from reference TRBV18 and TRBJ2-7, is NAGVMQNPRHLVRRRGQEARLRCSPMKGHSHVYWYRQLPEEGLKFMVYLQKENIIDESGMPKERFSAEFPKEGPSILRIQQVVRGDSAAYFCASSPPTGTSYEQYFGPGTRLTVT.

This rearrangement joins TRBV29-1 to TRBJ1-1; 7 nucleotides align to TRBD1. The CDR3 contains 13 residues. V lost 6 bases and J lost 5; bases outside the gene matches: 9. The germline CDR1 and CDR2 sequences are SQVTM and ANQGSEA. CDR3 DNA sequence: TGCAGCGTGGAAACAGGGGTTGGTACTGAAGCTTTCTTT. Protein product: CSVETGVGTEAFF.

This clone showed up just a few times. The rearrangement links TRBV6-5 to TRBJ1-3; possible D gene TRBD1, 5 bases. In germline, CDR1 is MNHEY, CDR2 SVGAGI. This CDR3 contains 16 residues. Trimming removed 0 bases from V and 2 bases from J, with 11 bases in between. The CDR3 region has the DNA TGTGCCAGCAGTTACTCGAACAGGAGCCCTGGAAACACCATATATTTT. As protein: CASSYSNRSPGNTIYF.

The rearrangement links TRBV18 to TRBJ2-7; a weak D match, TRBD2 (6 bases). Germline V gives CDR1 KGHSH, CDR2 LQKENI. Trimming pared 3 bases from V and 6 bases from J, leaving 12 bases between. The CDR3 runs 13 residues. Here the CDR3 DNA reads TGTGCCAGCTCACCCTCCGCGGAGGGCGAGCAGTACTTC. Protein sequence: CASSPSAEGEQYF.

The V call is TRBV13, the J call TRBJ1-2; perhaps TRBD1 as D (6 bases). V shed 4 bases and J shed 3 bases, with 18 bases lying between them. CDR1 and CDR2 (germline): PRHDT, FYEKMQ (reference sequence). The CDR3 contains 16 residues. CDR3 DNA: TGTGCCAGCAGCTCACGACGGTCGACAGGTGACTATGGCTACACCTTC. Encoded protein: CASSSRRSTGDYGYTF.

The V call is TRBV24-1, the J call TRBJ1-5, with 10 bases lining up with TRBD1. Germline CDR1 and CDR2: KGHDR and SFDVKD. The CDR3 spans 14 residues. V shed 7 bases and J 4 bases; nucleotides not matched to a gene: 3. This CDR3 reads CATSDRGRNQPQHF. Here the CDR3 DNA reads TGTGCCACCAGCGACAGGGGGCGAAATCAGCCCCAGCATTTT.

The chain couples TRBV5-6 to TRBJ1-2; 7 nucleotides match TRBD1. V lost 1 base to trimming and J lost 4 bases; unmatched junction nucleotides: 4. Germline-derived CDR1 and CDR2 are SGHDT and YYEEEE. The CDR3 is 14 residues long. CDR3 sequence reads: CASSLRGPGYGYTF. CDR3 in DNA: TGTGCCAGCAGCTTGAGGGGGCCTGGCTATGGCTACACCTTC.

The rearrangement links TRBV4-1 to TRBJ2-2; possibly TRBD2 for D (6 bases). The CDR3 covers 16 residues. CDR1 is MGHRA and CDR2 is YSYEKL in the germline V gene. V lost 0 bases and J 0 bases, leaving 8 bases between the germline ends. The CDR3 protein is CASSQEEGPNTGELFF. The DNA of the CDR3 is TGCGCCAGCAGCCAAGAGGAGGGCCCGAACACCGGGGAGCTGTTTTTT.

The V call is TRBV5-1, the J call TRBJ1-6; 9 nucleotides align to TRBD1. The CDR3 runs to 17 residues. V lost 3 bases and J lost 5; bases outside the gene matches: 9. The germline CDR1 and CDR2 sequences are SGHRS and YFSETQ. The DNA of the CDR3 is TGCGCCAGCAGCTCCAATCGCCGGGACAGGGATAATTCACCCCTCCACTTT. Its protein is CASSSNRRDRDNSPLHF. The full variable domain, with the rest looked up from reference TRBV5-1 and TRBJ1-6, is KAGVTQTPRYLIKTRGQQVTLSCSPISGHRSVSWYQQTPGQGLQFLFEYFSETQRNKGNFPGRFSGRQFSNSRSEMNVSTLELGDSALYLCASSSNRRDRDNSPLHFGNGTRLTVT.

This clone occurred once. This sequence joins TRBV12-3 or TRBV12-4 and TRBJ2-4; D remains unclear. This CDR3 is 13 amino acids long. V was clipped by 5 bases and J by 5 bases, with 10 bases between them. CDR3 protein: CASSPSVENIQYF. The CDR3 bases are TGTGCCAGCAGTCCCTCTGTTGAAAACATTCAGTACTTC.

CDR3 sequence reads: CASSPVGTGGSYEQYF. The CDR3 DNA is TGTGCCAGCTCACCCGTAGGGACAGGGGGTTCCTACGAGCAGTACTTC. The chain recombines TRBV18 with TRBJ2-7; TRBD1 agrees at 11 bases. In germline, CDR1 is KGHSH, CDR2 LQKENI. The CDR3 contains 16 residues. V gave up 3 bases and J gave up 1 base; unmatched junction bases: 5.

On this clone: Additional DNA sequences in this sample encode the identical CDR3. The chain uses TRBV10-3 and TRBJ1-5; TRBD1 is a possible D gene (5 bases). Looked up from germline, CDR1 is ENHRY and CDR2 is SYGVKD. The V and J ends lost 4 bases and 2 bases respectively, with 6 bases between them. The CDR3 runs to 13 residues. CDR3 sequence: CAISGGGNQPQHF. CDR3 in DNA: TGTGCCATCAGTGGGGGGGGCAATCAGCCCCAGCATTTT.

This chain joins TRBV18 and TRBJ2-2, with 7 bases that match TRBD2. The germline gives CDR1 KGHSH, CDR2 LQKENI. The CDR3 covers 16 residues. V shed 2 bases, J shed 1 base, and the junction held 4 bases outside the gene matches. The CDR3 reads CASSPSPSGNTGELFF. For the CDR3, the DNA is TGTGCCAGCTCACCATCGCCTAGCGGGAACACCGGGGAGCTGTTTTTT.

V usage is TRBV30 and J usage is TRBJ1-1; D unresolved. V was pared by 7 bases and J by 4 bases, with 19 bases between. CDR3 length equals 14 residues. Germline CDR1 reads GTSNPN; CDR2 reads SVGIG (reference sequence). The CDR3 reads CAYRAGSTGTEAFF. For the CDR3, the DNA is TGTGCCTATAGAGCCGGGAGCACTGGCACTGAAGCTTTCTTT.

CDR3 DNA: TGTGCCAGCATTGGGACAGGGTCGAGTTCACCCCTCCACTTT. Translated: CASIGTGSSSPLHF. The rearrangement uses TRBV6-5 and TRBJ1-6; 9 positions agree with TRBD1. The V segment lost 7 bases and the J segment 9 bases; nucleotides outside the gene matches: 7. Germline assignment: CDR1 MNHEY and CDR2 SVGAGI. This CDR3 has 14 amino acids.